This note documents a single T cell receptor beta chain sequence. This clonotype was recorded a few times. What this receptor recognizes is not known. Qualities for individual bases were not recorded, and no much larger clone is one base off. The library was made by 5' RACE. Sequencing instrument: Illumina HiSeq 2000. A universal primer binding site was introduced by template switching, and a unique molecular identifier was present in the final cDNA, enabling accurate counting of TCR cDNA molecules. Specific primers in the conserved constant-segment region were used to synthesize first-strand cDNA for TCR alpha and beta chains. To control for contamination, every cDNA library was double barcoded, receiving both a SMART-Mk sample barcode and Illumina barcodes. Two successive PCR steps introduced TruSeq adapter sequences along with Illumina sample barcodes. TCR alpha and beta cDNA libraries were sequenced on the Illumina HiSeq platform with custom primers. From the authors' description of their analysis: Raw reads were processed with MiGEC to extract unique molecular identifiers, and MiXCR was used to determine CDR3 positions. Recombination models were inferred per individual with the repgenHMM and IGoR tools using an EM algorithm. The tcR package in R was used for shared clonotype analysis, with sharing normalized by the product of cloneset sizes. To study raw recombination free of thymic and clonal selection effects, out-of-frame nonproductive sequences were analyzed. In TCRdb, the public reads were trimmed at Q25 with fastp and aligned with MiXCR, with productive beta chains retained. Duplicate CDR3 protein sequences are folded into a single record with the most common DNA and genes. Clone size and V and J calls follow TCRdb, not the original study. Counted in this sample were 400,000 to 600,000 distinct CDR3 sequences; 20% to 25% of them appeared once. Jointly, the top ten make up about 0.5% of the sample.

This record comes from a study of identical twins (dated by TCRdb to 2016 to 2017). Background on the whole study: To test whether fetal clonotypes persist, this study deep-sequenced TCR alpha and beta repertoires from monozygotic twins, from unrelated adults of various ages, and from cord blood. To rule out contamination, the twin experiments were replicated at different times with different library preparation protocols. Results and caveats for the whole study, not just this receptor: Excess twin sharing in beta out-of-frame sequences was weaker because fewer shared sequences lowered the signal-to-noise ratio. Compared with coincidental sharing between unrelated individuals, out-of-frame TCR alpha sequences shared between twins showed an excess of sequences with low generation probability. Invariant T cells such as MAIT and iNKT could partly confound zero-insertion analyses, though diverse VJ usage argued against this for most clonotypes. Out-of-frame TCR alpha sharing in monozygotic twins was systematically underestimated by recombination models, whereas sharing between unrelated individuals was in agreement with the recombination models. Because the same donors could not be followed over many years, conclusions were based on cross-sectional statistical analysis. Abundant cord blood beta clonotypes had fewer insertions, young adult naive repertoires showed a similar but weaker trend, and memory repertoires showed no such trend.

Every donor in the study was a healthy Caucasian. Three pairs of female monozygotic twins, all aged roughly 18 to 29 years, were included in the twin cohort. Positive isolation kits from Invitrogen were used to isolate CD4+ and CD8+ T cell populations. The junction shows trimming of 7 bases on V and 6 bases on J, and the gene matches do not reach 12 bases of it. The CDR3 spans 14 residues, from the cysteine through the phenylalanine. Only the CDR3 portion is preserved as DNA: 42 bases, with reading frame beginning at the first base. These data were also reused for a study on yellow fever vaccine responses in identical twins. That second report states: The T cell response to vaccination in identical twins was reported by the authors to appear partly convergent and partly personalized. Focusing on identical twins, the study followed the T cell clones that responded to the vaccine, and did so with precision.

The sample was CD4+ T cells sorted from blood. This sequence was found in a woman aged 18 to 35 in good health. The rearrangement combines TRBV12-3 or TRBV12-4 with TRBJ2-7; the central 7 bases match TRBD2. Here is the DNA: TGTGCCAGCACCACAGCGGGAAAGGGCCGCGAGCAGTACTTC. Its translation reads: CASTTAGKGREQYF.